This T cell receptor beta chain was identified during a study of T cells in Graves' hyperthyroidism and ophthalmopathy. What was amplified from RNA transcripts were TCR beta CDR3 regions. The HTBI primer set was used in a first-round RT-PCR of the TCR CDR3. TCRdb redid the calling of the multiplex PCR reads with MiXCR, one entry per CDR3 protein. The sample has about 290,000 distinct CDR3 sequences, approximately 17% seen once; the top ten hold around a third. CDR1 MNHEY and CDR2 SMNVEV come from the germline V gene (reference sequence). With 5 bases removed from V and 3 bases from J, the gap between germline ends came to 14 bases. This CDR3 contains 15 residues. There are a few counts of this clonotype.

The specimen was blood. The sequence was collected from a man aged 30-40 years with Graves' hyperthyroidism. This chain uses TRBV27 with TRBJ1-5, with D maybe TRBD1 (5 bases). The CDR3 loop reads CASSPQDTYNQPQHF. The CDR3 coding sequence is TGTGCCAGCAGTCCCCAGGACACCTACAATCAGCCCCAGCATTTT.